The 20 T cell receptor beta chains reported below all come from one sample, sequenced in a study of identical twins. TCRdb passed the 5' RACE reads through MiXCR, listing each CDR3 protein once. The repertoire holds about 660,000 distinct CDR3 sequences, with 8.6% as singletons. The data also belong to a second study, concerning yellow fever vaccine responses in identical twins.

The specimen was PBMCs. The receptors here all came from a woman aged 18-29 years in good health.

In its sample, this clonotype was seen many times. This rearrangement joins TRBV29-1 to TRBJ2-2; 7 nucleotides match TRBD1. With V trimmed by 6 bases and J by 0 bases, 4 bases remained unmatched. The CDR3 consists of 14 residues. Germline CDR1 SQVTM, CDR2 ANQGSEA. CDR3 DNA sequence: TGCAGCGTCGAGGGACAGCCGAACACCGGGGAGCTGTTTTTT. It is translated as CSVEGQPNTGELFF.

This clonotype was detected many times. The chain uses TRBV29-1 and TRBJ2-4, with no clear D. V lost 2 bases, J lost 9 bases, and 17 bases lay in between. CDR1 and CDR2 from the germline V gene are SQVTM and ANQGSEA. The CDR3 loop spans 14 amino acids. The CDR3 DNA reads as TGCAGCGTTGAATTCCCCAGACCCGAGGCCATTCAGTACTTC. It codes for CSVEFPRPEAIQYF.

The chain is built from TRBV3-1 and TRBJ1-1; 9 bases align to TRBD1. Germline assignment: CDR1 LGHDT and CDR2 YNNKEL (reference sequence). This CDR3 is 15 amino acids long. V lost 4 bases to trimming and J lost 2 bases; unmatched junction nucleotides: 5. DNA for the CDR3: TGTGCCAGCAGCCCACCGACAGGGGGTAACACTGAAGCTTTCTTT. Residues: CASSPPTGGNTEAFF.

This clonotype was detected only a few times. The rearrangement uses TRBV5-1 and TRBJ1-4; D may be TRBD1 (5 bases). Per germline, CDR1 SGHRS and CDR2 YFSETQ. The CDR3 is 13 amino acids. The ends were cut back, 3 bases at V and 8 bases at J, with 11 bases in the middle. The CDR3 reads CASSYGQSEKLFF. For the CDR3, the DNA is TGCGCCAGCAGCTATGGACAAAGCGAAAAACTGTTTTTT. The whole variable domain, remainder taken from reference TRBV5-1 and TRBJ1-4, is KAGVTQTPRYLIKTRGQQVTLSCSPISGHRSVSWYQQTPGQGLQFLFEYFSETQRNKGNFPGRFSGRQFSNSRSEMNVSTLELGDSALYLCASSYGQSEKLFFGSGTQLSVL.

This clonotype was counted a few times. The chain joins TRBV20-1 to TRBJ2-7, with D perhaps TRBD2 (5 bases). The length of the CDR3 is 12 residues. Trimming took 5 bases from V and 0 from J, leaving 8 bases between them. The germline V gene has CDR1 DFQATT and CDR2 SNEGSKA (reference sequence). The CDR3 DNA reads as TGCAGTGCTTTTGGGAGCTCCTACGAGCAGTACTTC. Its translation: CSAFGSSYEQYF.

The rearrangement joins TRBV7-9 to TRBJ1-5; D is perhaps TRBD1 (5 bases). The CDR3 loop spans 17 amino acids. Germline lookup yields CDR1 SEHNR and CDR2 FQNEAQ (reference sequence). Between the trimmed V and J ends, which lost 1 base and 5 bases, there was a span of 18 bases. DNA of the CDR3: TGTGCCAGCAGCTTAGAAAGGGGCCGAGTCGGCGATCAGCCCCAGCATTTT. It codes for CASSLERGRVGDQPQHF.

The rearrangement links TRBV27 to TRBJ2-1; 7 bases align to TRBD2. CDR1 and CDR2 (germline): MNHEY, SMNVEV (reference sequence). The CDR3 consists of 13 residues. After removal of 3 bases from V and 6 bases from J, the junction contained 2 bases not matched to a gene. The CDR3 region has the DNA TGTGCCAGCAGTTTCACTAGCGCCAATGAGCAGTTCTTC. This translates into CASSFTSANEQFF.

The genes are TRBV20-1 and TRBJ1-1; D is undetermined. The germline V and J ends were trimmed by 4 bases and 5 bases, with 14 bases remaining between them. CDR3 length: 13 residues. Germline CDR1 DFQATT, CDR2 SNEGSKA (reference sequence). The CDR3 protein is CSAKGRARTEAFF. DNA for the CDR3: TGCAGTGCTAAAGGACGGGCCAGGACTGAAGCTTTCTTT.

This chain connects TRBV5-1 to TRBJ2-4; 7 nucleotides align to TRBD1. The V segment lost 4 bases and the J segment 4 bases; nucleotides outside the gene matches: 11. There are 16 residues in the CDR3. Germline V gene lookup returns CDR1 SGHRS and CDR2 YFSETQ. The CDR3 protein is CASSNYPSTGKNIQYF. The CDR3 DNA sequence: TGCGCCAGCAGCAATTACCCCTCGACAGGGAAAAACATTCAGTACTTC.

This chain joins TRBV7-8 and TRBJ2-5; 7 bases agree with TRBD1. CDR1 and CDR2 (germline): SGHVS, FQNEAQ. The CDR3 is 16 amino acids. Trimming took 0 bases from V and 5 from J; bases not matched to a gene: 9. The CDR3 DNA reads TGTGCCAGCAGCTTAGCTCAGGGACAGTCTTGGGAGACCCAGTACTTC. Translating it yields CASSLAQGQSWETQYF.

This clonotype was recorded at least ten times. The rearrangement uses TRBV20-1 and TRBJ1-4; 8 nucleotides align to TRBD1. Per germline, CDR1 DFQATT and CDR2 SNEGSKA (reference sequence). The CDR3 totals 16 residues. V lost 6 bases to trimming and J lost 4 bases; unmatched junction nucleotides: 13. The CDR3 reads CSAYPGQALDNEKLFF. In DNA, the CDR3 is TGCAGTGCCTACCCGGGACAGGCCCTGGATAATGAAAAACTGTTTTTT.

This clonotype was detected ten times or more. The chain combines TRBV29-1 with TRBJ1-2; tentatively, D is TRBD1 (6 bases). This CDR3 comprises 15 residues. Germline CDR1 is SQVTM and CDR2 is ANQGSEA. The V end was cut by 7 bases, the J end by 8 bases, with 26 bases between. The CDR3 DNA reads as TGCAGCGCCGATCAACCGGGACTTCGCCAGGGGGGCTACACCTTC. This encodes CSADQPGLRQGGYTF.

CDR3 sequence: CASSAFLANEQFF. The CDR3 nucleotides are TGTGCCAGCAGCGCCTTTTTGGCCAATGAGCAGTTCTTC. The chain recombines TRBV7-8 with TRBJ2-1; D is undetermined. V gave up 5 bases and J gave up 6 bases, with 11 bases separating them. The CDR3 loop spans 13 amino acids. From germline, CDR1 is SGHVS and CDR2 FQNEAQ.

This clonotype was counted between two and nine times. Here the CDR3 reads CASNLYREFTSEQYF. The CDR3 nucleotides read TGTGCCAGCAACCTTTACAGGGAGTTCACCAGCGAGCAGTACTTC. This chain uses TRBV6-1 with TRBJ2-7; TRBD1 might be the D (6 bases). Trimming stripped 7 bases from V and 6 bases from J, with 22 bases between. CDR3 length: 15 amino acids. The germline gives CDR1 MNHNS, CDR2 SASEGT.

The J gene is TRBJ2-3, the V gene TRBV10-3; 8 bases line up with TRBD1. Germline V CDR1 and CDR2: ENHRY, SYGVKD. Losses at the gene ends were 10 bases for V and 2 bases for J; bases not matched to a gene: 5. This CDR3 is 13 amino acids long. The CDR3 reads CATGGQVTDTQYF. Here the CDR3 DNA reads TGTGCCACTGGGGGACAGGTCACAGATACGCAGTATTTT.

This chain joins TRBV27 and TRBJ1-5; D gene uncertain. Germline V gene sequence: CDR1 MNHEY, CDR2 SMNVEV (reference sequence). CDR3 length: 15 amino acids. V was shortened by 6 bases and J by 0 bases, with 12 bases between the two germline ends. DNA of the CDR3: TGTGCCAGCAGACCTACACAGATTAGCAATCAGCCCCAGCATTTT. This sequence encodes CASRPTQISNQPQHF.

The chain carries TRBV12-3 or TRBV12-4 and TRBJ2-7; 7 bases agree with TRBD1. With 5 bases clipped from V and 2 bases from J, the junction kept 9 bases outside the gene matches. The CDR3 extends over 15 amino acids. The CDR3 nucleotides read TGTGCCAGCAGTCCGACCAGGGACAGACCCTACGAGCAGTACTTC. Protein product: CASSPTRDRPYEQYF.

This clonotype was recorded at least ten times. This rearrangement joins TRBV24-1 to TRBJ2-7, with 7 bases aligning to TRBD1. V lost 7 bases, J lost 2 bases, and 13 bases stayed unmatched. CDR3 length: 16 residues. CDR1 and CDR2 from the germline V gene are KGHDR and SFDVKD. The CDR3 DNA follows: TGTGCCACCAGACCAGACTTTGACAGGGTAGCCTACGAGCAGTACTTC. Residues: CATRPDFDRVAYEQYF.

The chain recombines TRBV5-1 with TRBJ2-3; the D gene is possibly TRBD2 (7 bases). Deletions cut 0 bases from V and 0 bases from J, with 14 bases between. Germline CDR1 is SGHRS and CDR2 is YFSETQ. The CDR3 covers 17 residues. The CDR3 spells CASSLAGGPDSTDTQYF. CDR3 bases: TGCGCCAGCAGCTTGGCCGGGGGGCCCGATAGCACAGATACGCAGTATTTT. Combining the CDR3 with reference TRBV5-1 and TRBJ2-3 gives the whole variable domain KAGVTQTPRYLIKTRGQQVTLSCSPISGHRSVSWYQQTPGQGLQFLFEYFSETQRNKGNFPGRFSGRQFSNSRSEMNVSTLELGDSALYLCASSLAGGPDSTDTQYFGPGTRLTVL.

There are many counts of this clonotype. The rearrangement links TRBV6-1 to TRBJ1-1, with TRBD1 matching over 8 bases. Looked up from germline, CDR1 is MNHNS and CDR2 is SASEGT. Trimming took 5 bases from V and 5 from J; bases not matched to a gene: 7. The CDR3 length is 14 residues. The CDR3 DNA sequence: TGTGCCAGCAGTATTGACAGGGGTGGGACTGAAGCTTTCTTT. This translates into CASSIDRGGTEAFF.